This T cell receptor (beta chain) was recorded in a study of regulatory T cells. Findings and limits, study-wide: Compared with autologous conventional CD4+ cells and control regulatory cells, CD3G-deficient regulatory T cells showed reduced diversity.

This clone was found once. What it binds is not known. Amplification used 52 TRBV primers and 13 TRBJ primers. The data were produced by immunoSEQ multiplex PCR, yet TCRdb's version contains in-frame clones alone and is incomplete. Altogether more than 5,000 clones are present, 80% to 90% being singletons, with the ten largest covering roughly 1.9%. This TCR was recovered from a person aged 18 to 35 with CD3G deficiency. Sequencing was performed on CD4+ Tregs sorted from blood.

The CDR3 reads CAWSTKGALRKLFF. CDR3 coding DNA: TGTGCCTGGAGCACGAAAGGGGCTCTGAGGAAACTGTTTTTT. This chain uses TRBV30 with TRBJ1-4; a weak D match, TRBD1 (5 bases). This CDR3 has 14 residues. Germline CDR1 and CDR2: GTSNPN and SVGIG (reference sequence). Trimming shortened V by 3 bases and J by 11 bases, and 19 bases separated the two germline ends. The whole variable domain, remainder taken from reference TRBV30 and TRBJ1-4, is SQTIHQWPATLVQPVGSPLSLECTVEGTSNPNLYWYRQAAGRGLQLLFYSVGIGQISSEVPQNLSASRPQDRQFILSSKKLLLSDSGFYLCAWSTKGALRKLFFGSGTQLSVL.